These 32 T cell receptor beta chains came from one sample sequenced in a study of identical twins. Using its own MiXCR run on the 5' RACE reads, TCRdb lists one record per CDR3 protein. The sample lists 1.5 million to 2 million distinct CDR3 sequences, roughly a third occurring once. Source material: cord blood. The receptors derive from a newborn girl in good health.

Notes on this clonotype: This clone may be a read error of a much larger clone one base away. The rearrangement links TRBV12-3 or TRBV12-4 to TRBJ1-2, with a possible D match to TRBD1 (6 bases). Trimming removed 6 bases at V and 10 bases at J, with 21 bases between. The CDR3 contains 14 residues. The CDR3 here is CASSPGTTARYYTF. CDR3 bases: TGTGCCAGCAGCCCCGGGACAACCGCTCGATACTACACCTTC.

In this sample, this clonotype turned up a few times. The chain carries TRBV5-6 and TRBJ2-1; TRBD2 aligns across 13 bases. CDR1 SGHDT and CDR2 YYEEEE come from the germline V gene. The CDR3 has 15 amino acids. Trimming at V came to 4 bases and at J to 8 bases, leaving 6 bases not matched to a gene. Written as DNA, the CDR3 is TGTGCCAGCAGCACAGGACTAGCGGGAGTCGATGAGCAGTTCTTC. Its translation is CASSTGLAGVDEQFF.

Here the CDR3 reads CASSFNTGGTEAFF. DNA of the CDR3: TGTGCCAGCAGTTTTAATACAGGGGGCACTGAAGCTTTCTTT. The rearrangement links TRBV27 to TRBJ1-1, with TRBD1 identical over 8 bases. The V segment lost 3 bases and the J segment 4 bases; nucleotides outside the gene matches: 4. This CDR3 region has 14 residues. The germline V gene has CDR1 MNHEY and CDR2 SMNVEV (reference sequence).

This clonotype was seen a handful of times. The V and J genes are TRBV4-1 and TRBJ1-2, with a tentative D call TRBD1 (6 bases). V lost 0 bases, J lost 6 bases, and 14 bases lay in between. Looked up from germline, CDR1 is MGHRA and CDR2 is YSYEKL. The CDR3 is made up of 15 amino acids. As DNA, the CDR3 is TGCGCCAGCAGCCAAGAAAGAGTGGCAGGGGATGGCTACACCTTC. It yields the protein CASSQERVAGDGYTF.

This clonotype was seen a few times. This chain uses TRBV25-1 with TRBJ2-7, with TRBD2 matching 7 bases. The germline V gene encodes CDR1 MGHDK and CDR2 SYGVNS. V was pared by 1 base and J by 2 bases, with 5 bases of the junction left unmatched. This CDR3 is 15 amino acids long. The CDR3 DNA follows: TGTGCCAGCAGTGAATGGGGAGGGTTTGCCTACGAGCAGTACTTC. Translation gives CASSEWGGFAYEQYF.

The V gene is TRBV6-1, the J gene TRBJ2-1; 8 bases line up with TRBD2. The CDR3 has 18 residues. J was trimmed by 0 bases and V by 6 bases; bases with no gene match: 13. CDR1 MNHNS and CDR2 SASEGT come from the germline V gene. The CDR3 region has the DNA TGTGCCAGCAGCTCTAGCGGGTGGGCCCTTAGCTCCTACAATGAGCAGTTCTTC. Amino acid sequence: CASSSSGWALSSYNEQFF.

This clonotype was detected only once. This CDR3 is CASSQEPGTHSGYTF. The CDR3 bases are TGTGCCAGCAGCCAAGAGCCCGGGACACACTCTGGCTACACCTTC. V and J are TRBV4-2 and TRBJ1-2; D might be TRBD1 (6 bases). Germline V gene sequence: CDR1 LGHNA, CDR2 YNFKEQ. Trimming left V 0 bases short and J 7 bases short, with 15 bases between. This CDR3 region has 15 residues.

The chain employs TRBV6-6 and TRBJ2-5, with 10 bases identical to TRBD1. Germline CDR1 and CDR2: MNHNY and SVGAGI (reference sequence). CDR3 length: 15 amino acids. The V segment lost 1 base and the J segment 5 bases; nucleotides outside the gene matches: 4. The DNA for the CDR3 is TGTGCCAGCAGTTACTGGGGACAGGGGCAGGAGACCCAGTACTTC. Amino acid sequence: CASSYWGQGQETQYF.

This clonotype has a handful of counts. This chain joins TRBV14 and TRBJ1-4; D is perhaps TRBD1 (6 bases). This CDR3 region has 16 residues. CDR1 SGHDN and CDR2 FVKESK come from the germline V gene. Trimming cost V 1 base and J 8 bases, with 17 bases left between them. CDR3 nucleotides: TGTGCCAGCAGCCAAGGGACAGTTGGTGTTTCCGAAAAACTGTTTTTT. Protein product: CASSQGTVGVSEKLFF.

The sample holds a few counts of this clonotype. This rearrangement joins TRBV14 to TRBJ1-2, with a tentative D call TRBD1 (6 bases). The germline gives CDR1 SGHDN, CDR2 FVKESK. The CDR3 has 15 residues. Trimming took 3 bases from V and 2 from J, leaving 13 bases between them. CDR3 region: CASSHLGDTNYGYTF. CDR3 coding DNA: TGTGCCAGCAGCCACTTGGGGGACACAAACTATGGCTACACCTTC. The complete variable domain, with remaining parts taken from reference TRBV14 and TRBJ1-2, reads EAGVTQFPSHSVIEKGQTVTLRCDPISGHDNLYWYRRVMGKEIKFLLHFVKESKQDESGMPNNRFLAERTGGTYSTLKVQPAELEDSGVYFCASSHLGDTNYGYTFGSGTRLTVV.

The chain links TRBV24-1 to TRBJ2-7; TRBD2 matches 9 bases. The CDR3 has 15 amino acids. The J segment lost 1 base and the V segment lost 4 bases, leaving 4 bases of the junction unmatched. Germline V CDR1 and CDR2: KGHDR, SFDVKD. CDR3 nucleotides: TGTGCCACCAGTGAGGGGGCGGGAGGGTCCTACGAGCAGTACTTC. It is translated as CATSEGAGGSYEQYF.

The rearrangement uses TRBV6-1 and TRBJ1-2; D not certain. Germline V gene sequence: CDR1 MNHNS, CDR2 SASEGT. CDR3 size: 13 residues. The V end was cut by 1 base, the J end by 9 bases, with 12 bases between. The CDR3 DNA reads TGTGCCAGCAGTGAAGGGACTGTTCAGCGCTACACCTTC. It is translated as CASSEGTVQRYTF.

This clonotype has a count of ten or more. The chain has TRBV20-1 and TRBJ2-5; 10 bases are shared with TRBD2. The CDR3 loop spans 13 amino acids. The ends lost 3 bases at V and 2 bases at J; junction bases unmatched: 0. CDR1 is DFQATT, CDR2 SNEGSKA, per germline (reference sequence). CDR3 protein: CSARTSGQETQYF. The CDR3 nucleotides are TGCAGTGCTAGGACTAGCGGGCAAGAGACCCAGTACTTC.

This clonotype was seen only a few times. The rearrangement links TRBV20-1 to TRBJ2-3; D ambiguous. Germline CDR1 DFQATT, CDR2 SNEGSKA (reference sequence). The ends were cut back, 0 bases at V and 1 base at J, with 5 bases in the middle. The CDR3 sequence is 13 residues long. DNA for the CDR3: TGCAGTGCTAGAGATGCCCGCACAGATACGCAGTATTTT. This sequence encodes CSARDARTDTQYF.

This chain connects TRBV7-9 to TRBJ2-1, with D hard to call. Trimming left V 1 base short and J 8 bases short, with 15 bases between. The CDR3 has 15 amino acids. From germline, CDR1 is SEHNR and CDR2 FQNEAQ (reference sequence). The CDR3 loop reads CASSLGSVAGDEQFF. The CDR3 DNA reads TGTGCCAGCAGCTTAGGGTCTGTTGCTGGCGATGAGCAGTTCTTC. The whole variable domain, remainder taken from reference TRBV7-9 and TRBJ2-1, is DTGVSQNPRHKITKRGQNVTFRCDPISEHNRLYWYRQTLGQGPEFLTYFQNEAQLEKSRLLSDRFSAERPKGSFSTLEIQRTEQGDSAMYLCASSLGSVAGDEQFFGPGTRLTVL.

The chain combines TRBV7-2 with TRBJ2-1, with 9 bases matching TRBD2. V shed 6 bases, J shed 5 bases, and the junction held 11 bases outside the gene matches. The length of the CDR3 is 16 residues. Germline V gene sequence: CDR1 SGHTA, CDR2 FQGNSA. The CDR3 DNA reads TGTGCCAGCAGGCCCTTGTGGGCGGGAGGGAACAATGAGCAGTTCTTC. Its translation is CASRPLWAGGNNEQFF.

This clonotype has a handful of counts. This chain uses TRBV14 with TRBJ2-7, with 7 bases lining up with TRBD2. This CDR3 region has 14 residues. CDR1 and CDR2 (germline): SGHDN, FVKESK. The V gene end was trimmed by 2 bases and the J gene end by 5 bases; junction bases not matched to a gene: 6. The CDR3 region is CASSQTSALDEQYF. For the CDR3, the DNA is TGTGCCAGCAGCCAAACTAGCGCTCTGGACGAGCAGTACTTC.

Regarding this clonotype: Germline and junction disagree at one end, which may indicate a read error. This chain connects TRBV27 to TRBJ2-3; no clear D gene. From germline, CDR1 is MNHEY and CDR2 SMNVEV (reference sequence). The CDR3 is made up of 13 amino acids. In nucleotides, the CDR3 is TGTGCCAGCAGTTTAAGTCGGGCAGATACGCGGTATTTT. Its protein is CASSLSRADTRYF.

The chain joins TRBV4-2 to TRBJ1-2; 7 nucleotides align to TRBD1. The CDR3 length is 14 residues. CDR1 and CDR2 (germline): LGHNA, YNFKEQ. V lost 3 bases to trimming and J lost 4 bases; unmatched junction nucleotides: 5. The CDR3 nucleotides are TGTGCCAGCAGCCACGGTGACAGGGTCTATGGCTACACCTTC. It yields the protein CASSHGDRVYGYTF.

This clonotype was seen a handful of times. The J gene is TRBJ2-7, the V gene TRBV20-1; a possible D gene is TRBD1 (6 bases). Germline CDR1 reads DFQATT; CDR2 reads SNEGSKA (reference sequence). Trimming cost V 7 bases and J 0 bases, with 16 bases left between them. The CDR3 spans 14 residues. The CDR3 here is CSVREGGSSYEQYF. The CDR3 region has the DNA TGCAGTGTGAGGGAAGGGGGTAGCTCCTACGAGCAGTACTTC.

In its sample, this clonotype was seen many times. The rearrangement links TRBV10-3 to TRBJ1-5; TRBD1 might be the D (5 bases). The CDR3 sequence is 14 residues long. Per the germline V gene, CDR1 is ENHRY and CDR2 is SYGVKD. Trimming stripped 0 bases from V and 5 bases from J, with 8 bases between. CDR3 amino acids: CAISESGGDQPQHF. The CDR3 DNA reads TGTGCCATCAGTGAGTCGGGAGGGGATCAGCCCCAGCATTTT.

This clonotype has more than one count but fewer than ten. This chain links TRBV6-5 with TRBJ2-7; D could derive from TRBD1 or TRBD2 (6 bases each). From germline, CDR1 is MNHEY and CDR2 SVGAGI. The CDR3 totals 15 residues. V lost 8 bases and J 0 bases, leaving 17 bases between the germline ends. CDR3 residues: CASQKRGDSSYEQYF. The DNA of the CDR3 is TGTGCCAGCCAAAAGAGGGGGGATAGCTCCTACGAGCAGTACTTC.

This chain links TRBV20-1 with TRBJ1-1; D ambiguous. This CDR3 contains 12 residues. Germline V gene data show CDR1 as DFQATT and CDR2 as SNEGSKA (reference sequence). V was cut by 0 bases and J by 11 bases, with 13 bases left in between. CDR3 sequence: CSARDQARAAFF. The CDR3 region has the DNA TGCAGTGCTAGAGATCAGGCCAGAGCGGCTTTCTTT.

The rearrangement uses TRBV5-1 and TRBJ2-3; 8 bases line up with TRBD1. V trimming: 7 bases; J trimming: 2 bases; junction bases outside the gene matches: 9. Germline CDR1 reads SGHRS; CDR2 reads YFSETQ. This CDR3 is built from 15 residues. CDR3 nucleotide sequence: TGCGCCAGCCAGGGGGCTCATCCTTACACAGATACGCAGTATTTT. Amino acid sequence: CASQGAHPYTDTQYF.

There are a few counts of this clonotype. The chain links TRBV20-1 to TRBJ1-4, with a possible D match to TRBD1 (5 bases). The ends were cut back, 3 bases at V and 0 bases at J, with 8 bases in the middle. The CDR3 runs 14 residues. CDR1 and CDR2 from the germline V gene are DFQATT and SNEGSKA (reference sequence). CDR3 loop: CSASQGATNEKLFF. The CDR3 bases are TGCAGTGCTAGCCAGGGCGCAACTAATGAAAAACTGTTTTTT.

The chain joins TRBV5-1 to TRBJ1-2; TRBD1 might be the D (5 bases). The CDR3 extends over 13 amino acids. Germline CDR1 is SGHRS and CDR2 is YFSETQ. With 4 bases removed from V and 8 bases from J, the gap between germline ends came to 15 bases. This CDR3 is CASSPSGRDGYTF. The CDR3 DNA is TGCGCCAGCAGCCCTTCGGGCAGGGACGGCTACACCTTC.

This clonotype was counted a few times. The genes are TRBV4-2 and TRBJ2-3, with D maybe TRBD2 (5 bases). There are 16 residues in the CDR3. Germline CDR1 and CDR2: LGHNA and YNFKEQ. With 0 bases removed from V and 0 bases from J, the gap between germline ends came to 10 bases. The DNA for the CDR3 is TGTGCCAGCAGCCAAGAGACTACCCCTAGCACAGATACGCAGTATTTT. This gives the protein CASSQETTPSTDTQYF.

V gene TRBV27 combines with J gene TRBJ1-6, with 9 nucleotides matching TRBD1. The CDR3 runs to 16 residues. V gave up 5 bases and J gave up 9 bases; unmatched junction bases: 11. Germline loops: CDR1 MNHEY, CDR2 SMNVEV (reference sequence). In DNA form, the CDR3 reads TGTGCCAGCAGTCGATTACCGGGACAGGGTACTTCACCCCTCCACTTT. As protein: CASSRLPGQGTSPLHF.

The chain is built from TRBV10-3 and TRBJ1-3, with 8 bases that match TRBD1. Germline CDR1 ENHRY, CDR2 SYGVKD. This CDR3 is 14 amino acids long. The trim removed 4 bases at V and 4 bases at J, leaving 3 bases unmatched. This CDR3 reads CAISATGEGNTIYF. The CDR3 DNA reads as TGTGCCATCAGTGCGACAGGGGAAGGAAACACCATATATTTT.

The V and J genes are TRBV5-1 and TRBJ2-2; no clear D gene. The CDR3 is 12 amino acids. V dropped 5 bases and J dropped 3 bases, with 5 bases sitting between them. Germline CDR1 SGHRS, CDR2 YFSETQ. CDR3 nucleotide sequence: TGCGCCAGCAGGATAGACACCGGGGAGCTGTTTTTT. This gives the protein CASRIDTGELFF.

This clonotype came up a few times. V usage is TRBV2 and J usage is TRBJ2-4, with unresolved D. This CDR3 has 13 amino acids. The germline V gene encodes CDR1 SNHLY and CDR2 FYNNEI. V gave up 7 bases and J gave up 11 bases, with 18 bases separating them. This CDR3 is CASNDGRPPFQYF. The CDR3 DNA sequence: TGTGCCAGCAACGACGGCAGGCCCCCATTTCAGTACTTC. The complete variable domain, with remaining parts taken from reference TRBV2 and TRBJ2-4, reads EPEVTQTPSHQVTQMGQEVILRCVPISNHLYFYWYRQILGQKVEFLVSFYNNEISEKSEIFDDQFSVERPDGSNFTLKIRSTKLEDSAMYFCASNDGRPPFQYFGAGTRLSVL.

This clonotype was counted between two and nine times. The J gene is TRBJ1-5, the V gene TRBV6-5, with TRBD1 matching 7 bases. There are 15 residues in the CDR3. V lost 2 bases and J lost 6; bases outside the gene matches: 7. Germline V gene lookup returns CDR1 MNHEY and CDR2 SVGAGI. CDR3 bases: TGTGCCAGCAGTTACCGACCGCAGGGGGGTCAGCCCCAGCATTTT. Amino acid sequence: CASSYRPQGGQPQHF.